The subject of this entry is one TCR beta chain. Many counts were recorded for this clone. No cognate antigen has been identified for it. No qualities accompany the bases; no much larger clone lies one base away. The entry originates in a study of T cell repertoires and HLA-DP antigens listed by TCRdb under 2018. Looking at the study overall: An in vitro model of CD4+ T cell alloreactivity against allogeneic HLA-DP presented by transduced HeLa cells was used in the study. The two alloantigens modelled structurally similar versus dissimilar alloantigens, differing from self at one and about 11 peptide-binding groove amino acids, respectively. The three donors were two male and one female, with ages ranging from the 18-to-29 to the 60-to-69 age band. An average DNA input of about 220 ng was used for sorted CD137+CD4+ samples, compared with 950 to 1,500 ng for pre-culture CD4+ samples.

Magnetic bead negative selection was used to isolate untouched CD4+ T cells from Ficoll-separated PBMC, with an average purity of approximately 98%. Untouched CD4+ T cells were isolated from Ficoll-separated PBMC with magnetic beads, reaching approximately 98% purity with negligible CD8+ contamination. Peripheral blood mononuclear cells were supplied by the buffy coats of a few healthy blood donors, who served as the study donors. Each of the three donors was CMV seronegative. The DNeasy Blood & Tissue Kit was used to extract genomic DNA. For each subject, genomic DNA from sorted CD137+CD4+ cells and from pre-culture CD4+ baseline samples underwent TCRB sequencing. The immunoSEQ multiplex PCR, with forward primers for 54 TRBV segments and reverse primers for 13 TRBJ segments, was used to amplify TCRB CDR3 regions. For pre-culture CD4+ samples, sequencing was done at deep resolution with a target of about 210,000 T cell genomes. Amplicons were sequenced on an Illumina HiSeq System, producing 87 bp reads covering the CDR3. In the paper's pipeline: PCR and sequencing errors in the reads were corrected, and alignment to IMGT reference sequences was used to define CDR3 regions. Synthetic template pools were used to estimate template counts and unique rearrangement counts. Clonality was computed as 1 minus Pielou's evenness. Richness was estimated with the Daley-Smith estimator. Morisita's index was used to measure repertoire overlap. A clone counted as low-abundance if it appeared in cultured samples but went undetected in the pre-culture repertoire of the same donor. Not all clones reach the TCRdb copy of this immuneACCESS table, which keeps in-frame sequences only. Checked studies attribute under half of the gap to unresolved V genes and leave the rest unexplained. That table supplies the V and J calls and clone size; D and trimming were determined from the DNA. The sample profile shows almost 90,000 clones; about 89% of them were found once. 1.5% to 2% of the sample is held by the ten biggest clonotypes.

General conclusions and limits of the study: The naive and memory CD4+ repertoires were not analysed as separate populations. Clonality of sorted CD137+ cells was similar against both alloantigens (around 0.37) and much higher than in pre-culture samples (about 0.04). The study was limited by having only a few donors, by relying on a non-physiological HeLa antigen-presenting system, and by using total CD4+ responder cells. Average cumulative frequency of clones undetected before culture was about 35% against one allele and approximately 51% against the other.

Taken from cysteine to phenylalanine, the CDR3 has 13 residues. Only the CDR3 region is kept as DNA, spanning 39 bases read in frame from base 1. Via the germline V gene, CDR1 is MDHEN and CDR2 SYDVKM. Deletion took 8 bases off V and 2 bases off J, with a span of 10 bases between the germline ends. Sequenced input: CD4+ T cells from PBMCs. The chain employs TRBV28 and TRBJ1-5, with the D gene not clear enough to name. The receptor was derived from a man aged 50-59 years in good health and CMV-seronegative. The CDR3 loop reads CASGVIGNQPQHF. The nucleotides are TGTGCCAGCGGCGTAATTGGCAATCAGCCCCAGCATTTT.